The 12 T cell receptor beta chains presented below share a single source sample, sequenced in a study of T cell responses to AZD1222 COVID-19 vaccine. Sequencing was performed with immunoSEQ multiplex PCR; in TCRdb, only in-frame clones are kept and a portion is missing. The data hold some 140,000 clones, with 93% observed a single time. The source material was peripheral blood, sampled on day 0 of AZD1222 vaccination. The receptor source for this set is an adult in good health.

This clone was recorded once. This CDR3 is CSGGDKNEKLFF. CDR3 sequence (DNA): TGCAGCGGGGGAGACAAGAATGAAAAACTGTTTTTT. The chain links TRBV29-1 to TRBJ1-4; no clear D gene. The CDR3 covers 12 residues. Per germline, CDR1 SQVTM and CDR2 ANQGSEA. Trimming took off 7 bases at V and 5 bases at J, with 11 bases between the two ends.

V and J are TRBV6-6 and TRBJ1-5; 8 nucleotides match TRBD1. This CDR3 contains 17 residues. The ends lost 5 bases at V and 7 bases at J; junction bases unmatched: 16. Germline CDR1 and CDR2: MNHNY and SVGAGI (reference sequence). CDR3 loop: CASSHGRGRGGGQPQHF. CDR3 sequence (DNA): TGTGCCAGCAGTCACGGCAGGGGGCGCGGAGGGGGACAGCCCCAGCATTTT.

CDR3 residues: CASSLRAPSNTEAFF. DNA for the CDR3: TGTGCCAGCAGTTTACGGGCTCCCTCGAACACTGAAGCTTTCTTT. The rearrangement uses TRBV6-5 and TRBJ1-1; no firm D call. The CDR3 has 15 residues. Germline lookup yields CDR1 MNHEY and CDR2 SVGAGI. The V end was cut by 4 bases, the J end by 1 base, with 13 bases between.

This chain joins TRBV7-2 and TRBJ2-3, with 8 bases that match TRBD2. Germline assignment: CDR1 SGHTA and CDR2 FQGNSA. CDR3 length: 15 amino acids. Trimming took 2 bases from V and 5 from J; bases not matched to a gene: 6. In nucleotides, the CDR3 is TGTGCCAGCAGCTTAACGGGGACTAGTCGAGATACGCAGTATTTT. It is translated as CASSLTGTSRDTQYF.

The V gene is TRBV19, the J gene TRBJ2-1; either TRBD1 or TRBD2 may supply D (5 bases each). The V gene lost 7 bases and the J gene lost 4 bases, with 14 bases spanning the gap. The CDR3 sequence is 14 residues long. Germline assignment: CDR1 LNHDA and CDR2 SQIVND (reference sequence). CDR3 nucleotides: TGTGCCAGTAAAGAGGGGAAGCTTTACAATGAGCAGTTCTTC. Translation gives CASKEGKLYNEQFF.

V usage is TRBV11-3 and J usage is TRBJ2-7; D is unclear. The CDR3 spans 13 residues. V was shortened by 5 bases and J by 0 bases, with 8 bases between the two germline ends. Per the germline V gene, CDR1 is SGHNT and CDR2 is YENEEA. Here the CDR3 DNA reads TGTGCCAGCAGCCCAGACGGCTCCTACGAGCAGTACTTC. Translating it yields CASSPDGSYEQYF.

V and J are TRBV9 and TRBJ2-7; 8 bases are shared with TRBD2. The CDR3 sequence is 14 residues long. The germline CDR1 and CDR2 sequences are SGDLS and YYNGEE. Trimming at V came to 3 bases and at J to 5 bases, leaving 7 bases not matched to a gene. CDR3 DNA: TGTGCCAGCAGCGCCCATAGCGGGAAAAACGAGCAGTACTTC. Translation: CASSAHSGKNEQYF. The full variable domain, completed using reference TRBV9 and TRBJ2-7, is DSGVTQTPKHLITATGQRVTLRCSPRSGDLSVYWYQQSLDQGLQFLIQYYNGEERAKGNILERFSAQQFPDLHSELNLSSLELGDSALYFCASSAHSGKNEQYFGPGTRLTVT.

The chain uses TRBV5-6 and TRBJ1-6; possible D gene TRBD1, 5 bases. The length of the CDR3 is 14 residues. Germline assignment: CDR1 SGHDT and CDR2 YYEEEE. V lost 3 bases and J 10 bases, leaving 14 bases between the germline ends. CDR3 sequence: CASSSRDPGSPLHF. The CDR3 DNA sequence: TGTGCCAGCAGCTCCCGGGACCCAGGGTCACCCCTCCACTTT.

The genes are TRBV10-2 and TRBJ2-2, with D perhaps matching TRBD2 (6 bases). CDR3 length equals 18 residues. Germline V gives CDR1 WSHSY, CDR2 SAAADI. Trimming took 2 bases from V and 4 from J, leaving 20 bases between them. The CDR3 nucleotides are TGCGCCAGCAGTGAGCCCGTACTGACTAGTGGTATCACCGGGGAGCTGTTTTTT. Amino acids: CASSEPVLTSGITGELFF.

V usage is TRBV28 and J usage is TRBJ1-2, with D uncertain. The CDR3 covers 14 residues. Trimming removed 7 bases at V and 3 bases at J, with 15 bases between. Germline CDR1 reads MDHEN; CDR2 reads SYDVKM. The CDR3 DNA sequence: TGTGCCAGCACGGAGACGGTTGGTCACTATGGCTACACCTTC. This translates into CASTETVGHYGYTF.

The chain carries TRBV19 and TRBJ2-3; D call uncertain. Germline-derived CDR1 and CDR2 are LNHDA and SQIVND (reference sequence). The CDR3 totals 11 residues. V was cut by 6 bases and J by 3 bases, with 4 bases left in between. CDR3 sequence: CASRLTDTQYF. CDR3 coding DNA: TGTGCCAGTAGATTGACAGATACGCAGTATTTT.

V usage is TRBV2 and J usage is TRBJ2-3, with TRBD1 matching 9 bases. With 6 bases clipped from V and 3 bases from J, the junction kept 10 bases outside the gene matches. The CDR3 extends over 16 amino acids. Germline loops: CDR1 SNHLY, CDR2 FYNNEI. The CDR3 is CASSVGQGRGTDTQYF. The CDR3 coding sequence is TGTGCCAGCAGCGTCGGACAGGGGAGAGGAACAGATACGCAGTATTTT.